This is a list of T cell receptor beta chains from one sample in a study of beta chain features in type 1 diabetes. Generated by immunoSEQ multiplex PCR, the TCRdb table keeps only in-frame clones and is missing some. The sample records hundreds of thousands of clones, around 9% being singletons. Sequenced: central memory CD4+ T cells from blood. The source is a man younger than 40 with type 1 diabetes. The CDR3 runs from the conserved cysteine through the conserved F or W.

CDR3 length	J gene	V gene	CDR3 protein
16	TRBJ1-5	TRBV19	CASSPRQGVSNQPQHF
15	TRBJ2-7	TRBV11-2	CASSLGFPGAYEQYF
12	TRBJ2-2	TRBV30	CAWSVRTGELFF
13	TRBJ1-5	TRBV7-9	CASGGTRGQPQHF
16	TRBJ1-3	TRBV18	CASSPQHRDSGNTIYF
13	TRBJ1-1	TRBV7-9	CASSLEGRIGAFF
15	TRBJ2-5	TRBV5-1	CASSLKHGVAETQYF
14	TRBJ1-4	TRBV5-4	CASSLTTGDEKLFF
15	TRBJ2-1	TRBV28	CASSLLGQIYNEQFF
13	TRBJ2-1	TRBV11-2	CASSLGLAYEQFF
14	TRBJ2-7	TRBV11-2	CASRLAGGMREQYF
14	TRBJ2-1	TRBV6-1	CASLLLGSYNEQFF
16	TRBJ2-3	TRBV28	CASSLGPGQGADTQYF
11	TRBJ2-5	TRBV5-1	CASSIQETQYF
15	TRBJ2-7	TRBV5-1	CASSENLGQGYEQYF
15	TRBJ1-2	TRBV6-6	CASSPLRDRDYGYTF
13	TRBJ1-1	TRBV7-2	CASSYRGNTEAFF
14	TRBJ2-1	TRBV9	CASSVMGVNNEQFF
14	TRBJ1-5	TRBV19	CASSIRRGLQPQHF
15	TRBJ1-5	TRBV27	CASSFNRESNQPQHF
16	TRBJ1-4	TRBV4-1	CASSQDTVTTNEKLFF
15	TRBJ2-3	TRBV5-1	CASSSGDGSTDTQYF
15	TRBJ2-7	TRBV6-5	CASSNRGQGATEQYF
16	TRBJ2-3	TRBV5-4	CASRSTKRGLTDTQYF
12	TRBJ1-2	TRBV7-2	CASNPGRGVYTF
13	TRBJ1-4	TRBV19	CASHPSVGEKLFF
14	TRBJ2-4	TRBV5-6	CASSSAGTKNIQYF
13	TRBJ2-4	TRBV6-1	CASSEAVGGIQYF
16	TRBJ2-3	TRBV7-2	CASSLGTSGTTDTQYF
10	TRBJ2-1	TRBV28	CASGDNEQFF
17	TRBJ2-6	TRBV5-4	CASSLREGISGANVLTF
12	TRBJ1-1	TRBV28	CASSLPGVKAFF
15	TRBJ2-6	TRBV19	CASSIRGLYANVLTF
14	TRBJ1-2	TRBV6-5	CASSYLQGFNGYTF
15	TRBJ2-2	TRBV27	CASSPTPLNTGELFF
14	TRBJ2-2	TRBV5-1	CASNSGANTGELFF
14	TRBJ1-1	TRBV6-5	CASSSNAVRTEAFF
13	TRBJ1-2	TRBV4-1	CASSQGDRGGYTF
16	TRBJ2-4	TRBV27	CASSREGALAKNIQYF
15	TRBJ1-2	TRBV4-3	CASSQRGAGQTSCTF
13	TRBJ2-3	TRBV5-8	CASSLRATDTQYF
13	TRBJ1-1	TRBV6-1	CASGKGMNTEAFF
16	TRBJ2-5	TRBV5-1	CASSAGLAGEQETQYF
15	TRBJ2-7	TRBV9	CASSVAPSINYEQYF
15	TRBJ2-7	TRBV15	CATSRDLGTPYEQYF
14	TRBJ1-6	TRBV30	CAWRQQGQASTLHF
14	TRBJ1-2	TRBV30	CAWSPGRGTRGYTF
15	TRBJ2-5	TRBV4-1	CASSQVGHPQETQYF
13	TRBJ1-1	TRBV10-3	CAISEQGTTEAFF
12	TRBJ2-7	TRBV6-1	CASRRQDYEQYF
15	TRBJ1-2	TRBV7-2	CASSLGFQGARGYTF
11	TRBJ2-5	TRBV29-1	CSVERGETQYF
13	TRBJ2-5	TRBV5-1	CASSPEPGGTQYF
17	TRBJ2-3	TRBV4-2	CASSQDGTSGSTDTQYF
14	TRBJ2-7	TRBV5-1	CASSLDRGLFEQYF